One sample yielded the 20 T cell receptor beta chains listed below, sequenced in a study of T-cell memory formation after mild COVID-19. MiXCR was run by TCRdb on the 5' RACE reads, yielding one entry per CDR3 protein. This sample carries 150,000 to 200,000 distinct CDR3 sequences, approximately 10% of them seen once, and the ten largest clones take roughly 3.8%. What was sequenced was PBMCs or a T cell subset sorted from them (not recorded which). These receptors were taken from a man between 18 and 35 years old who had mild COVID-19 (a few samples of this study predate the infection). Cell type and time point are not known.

The CDR3 region has the DNA TGTGCCAGCAGTTTTAGAGTGGTAGAGCGGGGGGGCGATGAGCAGTTCTTC. Its translation is CASSFRVVERGGDEQFF. The rearrangement uses TRBV12-3 or TRBV12-4 and TRBJ2-1, with 10 bases matching TRBD2. The CDR3 is 17 amino acids. V was pared by 3 bases and J by 8 bases, with 13 bases of the junction left unmatched.

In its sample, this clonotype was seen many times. CDR3 in DNA: TGTGCCAGCTCCATCGGGACACAACAATACGAGCAGTACTTC. It is translated as CASSIGTQQYEQYF. The chain combines TRBV7-2 with TRBJ2-7; a weak D match, TRBD1 (6 bases). The V end was cut by 8 bases, the J end by 4 bases, with 18 bases between. CDR1 is SGHTA, CDR2 FQGNSA, per germline. The CDR3 is 14 amino acids. Using reference TRBV7-2 and TRBJ2-7 for the parts outside the CDR3, the full variable domain is GAGVSQSPSNKVTEKGKDVELRCDPISGHTALYWYRQSLGQGLEFLIYFQGNSAPDKSGLPSDRFSAERTGGSVSTLTIQRTQQEDSAVYLCASSIGTQQYEQYFGPGTRLTVT.

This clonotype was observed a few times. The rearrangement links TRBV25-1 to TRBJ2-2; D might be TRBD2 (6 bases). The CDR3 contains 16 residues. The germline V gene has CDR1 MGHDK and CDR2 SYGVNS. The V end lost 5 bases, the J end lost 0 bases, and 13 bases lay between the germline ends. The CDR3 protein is CASSRRGYANTGELFF. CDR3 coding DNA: TGTGCCAGCAGTCGTCGGGGGTACGCGAACACCGGGGAGCTGTTTTTT.

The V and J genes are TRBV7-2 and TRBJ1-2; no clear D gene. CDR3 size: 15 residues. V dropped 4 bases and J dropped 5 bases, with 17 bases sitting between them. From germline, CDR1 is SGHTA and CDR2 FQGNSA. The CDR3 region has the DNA TGTGCCAGCAGCTCACGGAACATTGGACTATATGGCTACACCTTC. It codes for CASSSRNIGLYGYTF.

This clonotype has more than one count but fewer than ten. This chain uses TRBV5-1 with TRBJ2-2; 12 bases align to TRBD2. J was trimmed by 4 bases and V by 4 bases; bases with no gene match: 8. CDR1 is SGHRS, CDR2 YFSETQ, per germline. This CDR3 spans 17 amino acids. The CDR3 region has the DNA TGCGCCAGCAGCCTAAAGGCGACTAGCGGGGGCACCGGGGAGCTGTTTTTT. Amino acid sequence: CASSLKATSGGTGELFF. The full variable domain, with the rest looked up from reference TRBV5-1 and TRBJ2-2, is KAGVTQTPRYLIKTRGQQVTLSCSPISGHRSVSWYQQTPGQGLQFLFEYFSETQRNKGNFPGRFSGRQFSNSRSEMNVSTLELGDSALYLCASSLKATSGGTGELFFGEGSRLTVL.

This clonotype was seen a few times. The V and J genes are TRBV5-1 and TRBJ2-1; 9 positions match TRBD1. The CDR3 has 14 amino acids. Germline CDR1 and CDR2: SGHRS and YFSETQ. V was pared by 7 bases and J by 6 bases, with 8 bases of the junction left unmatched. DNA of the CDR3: TGCGCCAGCCACAGGGGGCTAGGGCGCAATGAGCAGTTCTTC. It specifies CASHRGLGRNEQFF. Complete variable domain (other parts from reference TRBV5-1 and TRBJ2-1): KAGVTQTPRYLIKTRGQQVTLSCSPISGHRSVSWYQQTPGQGLQFLFEYFSETQRNKGNFPGRFSGRQFSNSRSEMNVSTLELGDSALYLCASHRGLGRNEQFFGPGTRLTVL.

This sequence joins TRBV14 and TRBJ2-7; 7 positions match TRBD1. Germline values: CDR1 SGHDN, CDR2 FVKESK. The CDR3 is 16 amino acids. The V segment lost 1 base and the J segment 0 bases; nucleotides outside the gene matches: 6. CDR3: CASSQVGTVRSYEQYF. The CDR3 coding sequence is TGTGCCAGCAGCCAAGTAGGGACAGTCCGCTCCTACGAGCAGTACTTC.

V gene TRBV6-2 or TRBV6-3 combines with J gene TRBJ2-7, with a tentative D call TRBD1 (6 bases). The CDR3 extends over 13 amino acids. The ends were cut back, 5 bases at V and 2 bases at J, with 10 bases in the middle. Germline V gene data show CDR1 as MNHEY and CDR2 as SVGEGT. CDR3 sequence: CASSTGTTYEQYV. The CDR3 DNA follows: TGTGCCAGCAGTACCGGGACAACCTACGAGCAGTACGTC.

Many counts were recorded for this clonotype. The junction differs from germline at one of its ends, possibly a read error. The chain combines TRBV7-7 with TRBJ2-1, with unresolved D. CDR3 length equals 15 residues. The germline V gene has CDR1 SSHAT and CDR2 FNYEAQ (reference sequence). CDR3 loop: CASSLDLRPYNEQFF. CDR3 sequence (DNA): TGTGCTAGCAGCTTAGACCTTCGGCCCTACAATGAGCAGTTCTTC.

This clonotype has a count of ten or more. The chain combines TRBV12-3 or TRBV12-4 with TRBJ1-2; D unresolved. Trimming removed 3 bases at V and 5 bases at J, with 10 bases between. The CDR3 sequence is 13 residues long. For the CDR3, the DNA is TGTGCCAGCAGTTTCGACACCGGGTATGGCTACACCTTC. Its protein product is CASSFDTGYGYTF.

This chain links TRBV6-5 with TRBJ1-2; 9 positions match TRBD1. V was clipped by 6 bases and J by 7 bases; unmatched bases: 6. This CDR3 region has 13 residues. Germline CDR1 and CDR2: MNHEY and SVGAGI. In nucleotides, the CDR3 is TGTGCCAGCAGCCCCACAGGGGGCCGTGGCTACACCTTC. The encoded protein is CASSPTGGRGYTF.

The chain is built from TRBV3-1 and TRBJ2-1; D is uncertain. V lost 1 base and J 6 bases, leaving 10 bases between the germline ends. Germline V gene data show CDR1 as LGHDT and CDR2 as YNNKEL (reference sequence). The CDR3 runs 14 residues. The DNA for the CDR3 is TGTGCCAGCAGCCAAGGTGTCTCTCTCAATGAGCAGTTCTTC. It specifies CASSQGVSLNEQFF.

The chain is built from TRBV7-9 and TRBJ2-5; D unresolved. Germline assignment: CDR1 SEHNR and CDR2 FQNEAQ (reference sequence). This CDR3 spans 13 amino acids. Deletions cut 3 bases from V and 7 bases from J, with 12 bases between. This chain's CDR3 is CASSFRTLGTQYF. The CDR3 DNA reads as TGTGCCAGCAGCTTCCGCACCTTAGGGACCCAGTACTTC.

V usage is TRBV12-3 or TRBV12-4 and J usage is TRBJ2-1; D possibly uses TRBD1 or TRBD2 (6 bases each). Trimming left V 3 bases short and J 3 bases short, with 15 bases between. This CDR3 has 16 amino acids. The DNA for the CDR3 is TGTGCCAGCAGTTTTGGGGGGCGACCGTTCTACAATGAGCAGTTCTTC. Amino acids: CASSFGGRPFYNEQFF.

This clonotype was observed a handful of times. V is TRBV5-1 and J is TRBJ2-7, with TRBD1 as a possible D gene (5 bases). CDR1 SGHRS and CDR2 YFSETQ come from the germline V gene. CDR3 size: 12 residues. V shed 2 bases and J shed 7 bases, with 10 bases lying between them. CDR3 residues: CASSFTQGEQYF. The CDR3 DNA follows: TGCGCCAGCAGCTTTACCCAGGGAGAGCAGTACTTC.

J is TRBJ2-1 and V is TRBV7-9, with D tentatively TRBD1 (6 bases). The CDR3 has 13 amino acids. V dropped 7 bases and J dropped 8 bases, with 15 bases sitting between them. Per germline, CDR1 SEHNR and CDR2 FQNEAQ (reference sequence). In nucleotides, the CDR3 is TGTGCCAGCAAAATACAGGGTGGCGATGAGCAGTTCTTC. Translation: CASKIQGGDEQFF.

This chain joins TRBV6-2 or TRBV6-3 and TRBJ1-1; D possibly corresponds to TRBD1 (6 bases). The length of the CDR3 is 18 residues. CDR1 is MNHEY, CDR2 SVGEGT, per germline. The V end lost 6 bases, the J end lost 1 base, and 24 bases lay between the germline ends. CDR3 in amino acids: CASSPRGGQGITNTEAFF. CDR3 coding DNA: TGTGCCAGCAGCCCCAGAGGGGGGCAGGGGATTACGAACACTGAAGCTTTCTTT.

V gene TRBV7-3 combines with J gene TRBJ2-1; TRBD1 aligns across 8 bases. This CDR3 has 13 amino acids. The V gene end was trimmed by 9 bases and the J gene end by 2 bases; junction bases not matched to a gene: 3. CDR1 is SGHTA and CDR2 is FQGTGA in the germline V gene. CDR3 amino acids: CASGQGPYNEQFF. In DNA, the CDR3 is TGTGCCAGTGGACAGGGACCCTACAATGAGCAGTTCTTC.

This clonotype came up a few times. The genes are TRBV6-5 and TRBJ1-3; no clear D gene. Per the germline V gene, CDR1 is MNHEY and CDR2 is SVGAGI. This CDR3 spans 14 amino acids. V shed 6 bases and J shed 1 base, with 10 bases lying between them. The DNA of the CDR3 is TGTGCCAGCAGCACATTTTTTTCTGGAAACACCATATATTTT. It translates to CASSTFFSGNTIYF.

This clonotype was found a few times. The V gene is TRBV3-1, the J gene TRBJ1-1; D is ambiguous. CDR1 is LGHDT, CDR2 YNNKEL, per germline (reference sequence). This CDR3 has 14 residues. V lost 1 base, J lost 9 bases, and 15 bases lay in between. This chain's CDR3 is CASSQVSSSGKAFF. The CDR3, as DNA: TGTGCCAGCAGCCAAGTTAGCAGTTCAGGCAAAGCTTTCTTT.